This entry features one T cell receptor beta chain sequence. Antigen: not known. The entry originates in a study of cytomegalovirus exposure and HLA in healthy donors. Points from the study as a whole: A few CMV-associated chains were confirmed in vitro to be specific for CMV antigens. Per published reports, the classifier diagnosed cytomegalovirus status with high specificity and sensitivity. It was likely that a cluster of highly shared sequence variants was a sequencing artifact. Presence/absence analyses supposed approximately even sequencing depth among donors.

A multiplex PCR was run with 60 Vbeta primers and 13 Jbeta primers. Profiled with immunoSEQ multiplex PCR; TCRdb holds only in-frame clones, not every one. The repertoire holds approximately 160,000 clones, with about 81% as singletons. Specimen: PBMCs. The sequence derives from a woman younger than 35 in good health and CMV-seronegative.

Here the CDR3 DNA reads TGTGCCAGCAGTTACAATGCGGCAGGGTCCTACGAGCAGTACTTC. As protein: CASSYNAAGSYEQYF. The J gene is TRBJ2-7, the V gene TRBV27; D may be TRBD1 (5 bases). Germline V CDR1 and CDR2: MNHEY, SMNVEV (reference sequence). Trimming left V 4 bases short and J 1 base short, with 14 bases between. CDR3 size: 15 residues.